These 19 T cell receptor beta chains were sequenced from one sample in a study of PD-1 blockade in mismatch repair-deficient tumors. TCRdb's copy holds only in-frame clones and misses some; the assay was immunoSEQ multiplex PCR. This table holds 100,000 to 150,000 clones, about 85% found once. The sequencing here drew on peripheral blood, taken 44 weeks after starting pembrolizumab. These TCRs come from an adult with mismatch repair-deficient cancer.

V is TRBV7-9 and J is TRBJ2-5; a possible D gene is TRBD1 (6 bases). The CDR3 length is 17 residues. V lost 6 bases and J lost 1, with 21 bases in between. Germline V gene lookup returns CDR1 SEHNR and CDR2 FQNEAQ (reference sequence). The CDR3 DNA is TGTGCCAGCAGACGTACTATCGGGACAACTATCCAAGAGACCCAGTACTTC. Its protein product is CASRRTIGTTIQETQYF.

This rearrangement joins TRBV4-2 to TRBJ2-7; the D gene is possibly TRBD1 (5 bases). V shed 8 bases and J shed 4 bases, with 15 bases lying between them. This CDR3 has 13 amino acids. Germline V CDR1 and CDR2: LGHNA, YNFKEQ. CDR3 protein: CASAAQGGYEQYF. Here the CDR3 DNA reads TGTGCCAGCGCGGCGCAGGGCGGTTACGAGCAGTACTTC.

This chain links TRBV7-8 with TRBJ2-7; D might be TRBD1 (5 bases). Deletions cut 1 base from V and 6 bases from J, with 10 bases between. CDR3 length: 13 amino acids. Germline V gene data show CDR1 as SGHVS and CDR2 as FQNEAQ. The CDR3 here is CASSLGGRSEQYF. The CDR3 nucleotides are TGTGCCAGCAGCTTAGGGGGCCGCAGCGAGCAGTACTTC.

This clone appeared once. This chain connects TRBV5-4 to TRBJ2-5, with D maybe TRBD1 (5 bases). The CDR3 extends over 12 amino acids. CDR1 is SGHNT, CDR2 YYREEE, per germline (reference sequence). With 7 bases removed from V and 5 bases from J, the gap between germline ends came to 12 bases. The CDR3 DNA follows: TGTGCCAGCGGAGCAGGGTCGGAGACCCAGTACTTC. This sequence encodes CASGAGSETQYF. Complete variable domain (other parts from reference TRBV5-4 and TRBJ2-5): ETGVTQSPTHLIKTRGQQVTLRCSSQSGHNTVSWYQQALGQGPQFIFQYYREEENGRGNFPPRFSGLQFPNYSSELNVNALELDDSALYLCASGAGSETQYFGPGTRLLVL.

This sequence joins TRBV9 and TRBJ2-7; TRBD1 might be the D (6 bases). The CDR3 has 17 residues. V was shortened by 0 bases and J by 2 bases, with 18 bases between the two germline ends. Germline V gene sequence: CDR1 SGDLS, CDR2 YYNGEE. In DNA form, the CDR3 reads TGTGCCAGCAGCGTAGGGCCCCTGTGGCAGGGGACCTACGAGCAGTACTTC. It codes for CASSVGPLWQGTYEQYF.

CDR3: CASSLRQVGLDTQYF. CDR3 DNA: TGTGCCAGCAGCTTACGACAGGTCGGCTTAGATACGCAGTATTTT. This chain connects TRBV7-9 to TRBJ2-3, with D possibly being TRBD1 (6 bases). Looked up from germline, CDR1 is SEHNR and CDR2 is FQNEAQ (reference sequence). With 2 bases removed from V and 5 bases from J, the gap between germline ends came to 14 bases. CDR3 length: 15 amino acids.

This chain connects TRBV27 to TRBJ2-1; weak D call: TRBD1 (6 bases). This CDR3 has 15 residues. CDR1 is MNHEY and CDR2 is SMNVEV in the germline V gene (reference sequence). Between the trimmed V and J ends, which lost 2 bases and 0 bases, there was a span of 8 bases. The CDR3: CASSLRGSSYNEQFF. The CDR3 DNA follows: TGTGCCAGCAGTTTAAGGGGGAGCTCCTACAATGAGCAGTTCTTC.

The chain has TRBV23-1 and TRBJ2-7, with D possibly matching TRBD2 (6 bases). TRBV23-1 is known as an ORF, though its function is uncertain. The V end was cut by 5 bases, the J end by 5 bases, with 13 bases between. The CDR3 has 13 amino acids. CDR3 nucleotides: TGCGCCAGCAGTTCGCCAGGGAGGAACGAGCAGTACTTC. Protein product: CASSSPGRNEQYF.

This clone came up a few times. The chain carries TRBV6-6 and TRBJ2-7, with 11 bases lining up with TRBD2. CDR1 is MNHNY, CDR2 SVGAGI, per germline (reference sequence). The CDR3 covers 15 residues. The trim removed 3 bases at V and 2 bases at J, leaving 3 bases unmatched. Here the CDR3 reads CASSYLAGGTYEQYF. For the CDR3, the DNA is TGTGCCAGCAGTTATCTAGCGGGAGGCACCTACGAGCAGTACTTC.

The V gene is TRBV11-3, the J gene TRBJ2-7; a weak D match, TRBD1 (5 bases). V was pared by 5 bases and J by 0 bases, with 11 bases between. CDR3 length: 14 residues. Germline V gene lookup returns CDR1 SGHNT and CDR2 YENEEA. CDR3 loop: CASSTRQSSYEQYF. CDR3 nucleotides: TGTGCCAGCAGCACGAGACAGAGCTCCTACGAGCAGTACTTC.

V and J are TRBV6-1 and TRBJ1-1; D remains ambiguous. Germline CDR1 MNHNS, CDR2 SASEGT. Deletions cut 5 bases from V and 0 bases from J, with 4 bases between. CDR3 length: 12 amino acids. The CDR3 DNA is TGTGCCAGCAGTCGATTGAACACTGAAGCTTTCTTT. Residues: CASSRLNTEAFF.

The count of this clone is one. The rearrangement links TRBV6-6 to TRBJ2-5; TRBD2 agrees at 8 bases. The J call is uncertain, as TRBJ2-7 better fits the DNA end. The CDR3 spans 15 residues. The germline CDR1 and CDR2 sequences are MNHNY and SVGAGI (reference sequence). Here the CDR3 reads CASSYSRGARNEQYF. CDR3 DNA sequence: TGTGCCAGCAGTTACTCGCGGGGGGCGCGGAACGAGCAGTACTTC.

CDR3: CASSQDPGLASGDEQFF. In DNA form, the CDR3 reads TGTGCCAGCAGCCAGGACCCGGGACTAGCGTCGGGAGATGAGCAGTTCTTC. The chain combines TRBV4-2 with TRBJ2-1; 10 bases line up with TRBD2. The germline V gene encodes CDR1 LGHNA and CDR2 YNFKEQ. The CDR3 sequence is 17 residues long. V lost 3 bases, J lost 8 bases, and 13 bases stayed unmatched.

The chain is built from TRBV5-4 and TRBJ1-2, with D perhaps TRBD1 (5 bases). CDR1 and CDR2 from the germline V gene are SGHNT and YYREEE (reference sequence). Trimming left V 1 base short and J 0 bases short, with 16 bases between. The CDR3 length is 17 residues. The CDR3 bases are TGTGCCAGCAGCTTGCCGACATTGGACATTACTAACTATGGCTACACCTTC. This gives the protein CASSLPTLDITNYGYTF.

V and J are TRBV28 and TRBJ1-3; D is unresolved. V lost 4 bases and J 0 bases, leaving 13 bases between the germline ends. The CDR3 is made up of 16 amino acids. Germline V gives CDR1 MDHEN, CDR2 SYDVKM. The CDR3 DNA is TGTGCCAGCAGTTCAGGAGGACCGGTCTCTGGAAACACCATATATTTT. Protein sequence: CASSSGGPVSGNTIYF.

This chain uses TRBV4-1 with TRBJ2-7, with TRBD2 as a possible D gene (6 bases). Germline V gene data show CDR1 as MGHRA and CDR2 as YSYEKL. CDR3 length equals 13 residues. Trimming shortened V by 5 bases and J by 7 bases, and 15 bases separated the two germline ends. CDR3 in amino acids: CASSTRDWREQYF. The CDR3 bases are TGCGCCAGCAGCACCCGGGACTGGAGGGAGCAGTACTTC.

The chain has TRBV28 and TRBJ2-1; 14 positions agree with TRBD2. There are 17 residues in the CDR3. Trimming removed 6 bases from V and 0 bases from J; junction bases left unmatched: 4. Germline-derived CDR1 and CDR2 are MDHEN and SYDVKM. The CDR3 is CASSPGLAGASYNEQFF. The CDR3 DNA follows: TGTGCCAGCAGCCCGGGACTAGCGGGAGCCTCCTACAATGAGCAGTTCTTC.

The rearrangement uses TRBV19 and TRBJ2-7; D may be TRBD1 or TRBD2 (6 bases each). V lost 5 bases and J 6 bases, leaving 17 bases between the germline ends. Germline values: CDR1 LNHDA, CDR2 SQIVND (reference sequence). This CDR3 comprises 14 residues. The CDR3 region has the DNA TGTGCCAGTAGTCACGGGGGCTCTGGCAGCGAGCAGTACTTC. The encoded protein is CASSHGGSGSEQYF.

This clone was picked up a small number of times. The CDR3 bases are TGTGCCTGGAGTGAAGTCAGGGGGGTGTATGGCTACACCTTC. This encodes CAWSEVRGVYGYTF. The chain combines TRBV30 with TRBJ1-2; TRBD1 agrees at 7 bases. Germline CDR1 is GTSNPN and CDR2 is SVGIG (reference sequence). V was clipped by 1 base and J by 5 bases; unmatched bases: 7. The CDR3 length is 14 residues.